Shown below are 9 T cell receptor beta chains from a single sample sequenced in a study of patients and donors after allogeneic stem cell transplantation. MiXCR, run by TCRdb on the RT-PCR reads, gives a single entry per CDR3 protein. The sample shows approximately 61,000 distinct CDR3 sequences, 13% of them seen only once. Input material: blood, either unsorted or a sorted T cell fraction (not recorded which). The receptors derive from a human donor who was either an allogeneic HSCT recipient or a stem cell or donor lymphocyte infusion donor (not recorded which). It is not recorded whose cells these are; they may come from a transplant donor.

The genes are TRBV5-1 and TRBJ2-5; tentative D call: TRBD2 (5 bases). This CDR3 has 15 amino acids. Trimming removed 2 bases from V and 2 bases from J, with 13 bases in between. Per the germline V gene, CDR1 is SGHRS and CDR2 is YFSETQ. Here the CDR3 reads CASSFNTRVQETQYF. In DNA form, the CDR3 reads TGCGCCAGCAGCTTTAACACTAGGGTGCAAGAGACCCAGTACTTC.

For the CDR3, the DNA is TGTGCCAGCACCGGGTGGAGGGACCAAAATACGCAGTATTTT. Protein: CASTGWRDQNTQYF. This sequence joins TRBV12-3 or TRBV12-4 and TRBJ2-3; weak D call: TRBD2 (6 bases). V dropped 7 bases and J dropped 7 bases, with 18 bases sitting between them. The CDR3 length is 14 residues.

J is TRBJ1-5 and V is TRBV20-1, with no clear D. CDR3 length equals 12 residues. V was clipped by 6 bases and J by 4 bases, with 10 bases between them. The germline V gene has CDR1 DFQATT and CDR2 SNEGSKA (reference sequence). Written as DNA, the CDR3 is TGCAGTGCAGGGAGAGAAAATCAGCCCCAGCATTTT. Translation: CSAGRENQPQHF.

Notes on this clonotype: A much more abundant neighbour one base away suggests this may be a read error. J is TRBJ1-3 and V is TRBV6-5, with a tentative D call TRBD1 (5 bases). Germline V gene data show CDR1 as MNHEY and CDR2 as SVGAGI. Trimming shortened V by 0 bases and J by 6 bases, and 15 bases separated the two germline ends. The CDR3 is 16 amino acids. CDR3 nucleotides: TGTGCCAGCAGTTACTCAGGGGCGATTTGGGAAAACACCATATATTTT. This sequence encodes CASSYSGAIWENTIYF.

The CDR3 reads CSVVRGGRGTDTQYF. CDR3 bases: TGCAGCGTTGTTCGGGGCGGGAGGGGGACAGATACGCAGTATTTT. This chain uses TRBV29-1 with TRBJ2-3; TRBD2 agrees at 9 bases. V shed 4 bases, J shed 3 bases, and the junction held 8 bases outside the gene matches. CDR3 length: 15 amino acids. CDR1 is SQVTM, CDR2 ANQGSEA, per germline.

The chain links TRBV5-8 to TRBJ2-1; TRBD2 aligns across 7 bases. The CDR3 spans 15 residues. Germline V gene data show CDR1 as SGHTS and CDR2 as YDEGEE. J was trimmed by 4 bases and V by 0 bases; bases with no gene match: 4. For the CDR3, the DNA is TGTGCCAGCAGCTTGGTCGCGGGAGCTTACAATGAGCAGTTCTTC. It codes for CASSLVAGAYNEQFF. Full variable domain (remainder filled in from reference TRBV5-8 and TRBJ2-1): EAGVTQSPTHLIKTRGQQATLRCSPISGHTSVYWYQQALGLGLQFLLWYDEGEERNRGNFPPRFSGRQFPNYSSELNVNALELEDSALYLCASSLVAGAYNEQFFGPGTRLTVL.

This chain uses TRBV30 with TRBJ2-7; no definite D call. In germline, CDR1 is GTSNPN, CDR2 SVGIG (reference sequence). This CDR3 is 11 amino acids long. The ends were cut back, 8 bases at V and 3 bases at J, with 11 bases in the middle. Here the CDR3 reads CALVAVYEQYF. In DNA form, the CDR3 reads TGTGCCCTGGTGGCTGTCTACGAGCAGTACTTC.

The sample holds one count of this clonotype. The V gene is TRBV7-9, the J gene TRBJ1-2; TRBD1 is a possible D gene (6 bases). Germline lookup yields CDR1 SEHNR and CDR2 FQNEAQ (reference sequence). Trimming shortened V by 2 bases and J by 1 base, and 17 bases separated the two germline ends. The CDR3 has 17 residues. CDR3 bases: TGTGCCAGCAGCTTACCGGGACATGAGGACGTTAACTATGGCTACACCTTC. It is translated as CASSLPGHEDVNYGYTF.

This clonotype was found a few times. The CDR3 coding sequence is TGCGCCAGCAGCGGGCAGGGAGAGGGCTACGAGCAGTACTTC. Its protein product is CASSGQGEGYEQYF. The rearrangement links TRBV5-1 to TRBJ2-7; D could derive from TRBD1 or TRBD2 (5 bases each). The CDR3 totals 14 residues. Germline V gives CDR1 SGHRS, CDR2 YFSETQ. V lost 4 bases and J 3 bases, leaving 14 bases between the germline ends.